This is a list of T cell receptor beta chains from one sample in a study of blood T cell repertoires in COVID-19. TCRdb's copy holds only in-frame clones and misses some; the assay was immunoSEQ multiplex PCR. The sample lists 150,000 or so clones, approximately 87% occurring once. Sequencing was carried out using PBMCs or T cells enriched from blood (not recorded which). These TCRs come from a woman in her forties or fifties who had recovered from COVID-19. CDR3s include the opening cysteine and the closing phenylalanine or tryptophan. A D gene is named only where the DNA matches it firmly. The size field is filled for only some rows; it gives once, few, many or a size class.

CDR3 length	D gene	J gene	V gene	clone size	CDR3 DNA	CDR3 protein
14	TRBD1	TRBJ1-1	TRBV6-5	.	TGTGCCAGCAGCCGAGGGACAGGGGGCGAGATGCCTTTCTTT	CASSRGTGGEMPFF
12	.	TRBJ2-1	TRBV6-4	.	TGTGCCAGCAGTAACCTGGGGGGTGAGCAGTTCTTC	CASSNLGGEQFF
13	.	TRBJ1-2	TRBV24-1	.	TGTGCCACCAGTGGCCAGGGGATCGGTGGCTACACCTTC	CATSGQGIGGYTF
17	TRBD1	TRBJ2-1	TRBV24-1	.	TGTGCCACCAGTGATCCTCCCGGGACAGGCCCCTACAATGAGCAGTTCTTC	CATSDPPGTGPYNEQFF
16	TRBD2	TRBJ2-7	TRBV3-1/TRBV3-2	.	TGTGCCAGCAGCTTCCGCCCGGGGGGTCGGGGCTACGAGCAGTACTTC	CASSFRPGGRGYEQYF
13	.	TRBJ1-1	TRBV5-4	.	TGTGCCAGCGCTAAAGGGGCATACACTGAAGCTTTCTTT	CASAKGAYTEAFF
17	TRBD2	TRBJ2-3	TRBV5-8	.	TGTGCCAGCAGCCCGCGGGCTAGCGGGGGGGCTTACGGTACGCAGTATTTT	CASSPRASGGAYGTQYF
14	.	TRBJ2-5	TRBV27	.	TGTGCCAGCAGACAGTGGGCGACCCAAGAGACCCAGTACTTC	CASRQWATQETQYF
15	TRBD1	TRBJ2-1	TRBV7-3	.	TGTGCCAGCAGTACTACCGGGACAGGAGCAAATGAGCAGTTCTTC	CASSTTGTGANEQFF
12	.	TRBJ1-1	TRBV18	.	TGTGCCACCACCATGGGAGACACTGAAGCTTTCTTT	CATTMGDTEAFF
15	TRBD1	TRBJ1-2	TRBV6-2/TRBV6-3	.	TGTGCCAGCAGTCCCGGGACAGGGCCTAACTATGGCTACACCTTC	CASSPGTGPNYGYTF
15	TRBD1	TRBJ2-5	TRBV7-7	.	TGTGCTAGCAGCGCCGGGACAGGGGGCCGGGAGACCCAGTACTTC	CASSAGTGGRETQYF
15	.	TRBJ2-5	TRBV24-1	.	TGTGCCACCAGTGATAGTCCCCCGGGGGAAGAGACCCAGTACTTC	CATSDSPPGEETQYF
14	.	TRBJ1-3	TRBV5-5	.	TGTGCCAGCAGCTCCTTAAGCGAAAGAAACACCATATATTTT	CASSSLSERNTIYF
14	TRBD1	TRBJ1-4	TRBV29-1	.	TGCAGCGTTGAAAGGTCAGGGGGCGTTGAAAAACTGTTTTTT	CSVERSGGVEKLFF
15	.	TRBJ1-1	TRBV7-2	.	TGTGCCAGCAGCCCGGGACCGGGAGTGAACACTGAAGCTTTCTTT	CASSPGPGVNTEAFF
16	.	TRBJ2-1	TRBV11-3	.	TGTGCCAGCAGCTTAAGTATGGCTAGCAGGCAGAATGAGCAGTTCTTC	CASSLSMASRQNEQFF
14	TRBD1	TRBJ2-5	TRBV7-9	.	TGTGCCAGCAGCCCCGGGACAGGGGTCGAGACCCAGTACTTC	CASSPGTGVETQYF
16	.	TRBJ1-1	TRBV21-1	once	TGTGCCAGCGGAAGCGGGGGCCGCCGCCCGAACACTGAAGCTTTCTTT	CASGSGGRRPNTEAFF
17	TRBD1	TRBJ2-3	TRBV9	once	TGTGCCAGCAGCCCCATGGACAGGCCGGCTAGCACAGATACGCAGTATTTT	CASSPMDRPASTDTQYF
18	.	TRBJ1-2	TRBV19	.	TGTGCCAGTAGTATAGATCCTCGGCCAGGACTTTTCGGCTATGGCTACACCTTC	CASSIDPRPGLFGYGYTF
19	TRBD2	TRBJ2-2	TRBV4-3	.	TGCGCCAGCAGCCAAAGGACTAGCGGGGGAGAGATGAACACCGGGGAGCTGTTTTTT	CASSQRTSGGEMNTGELFF
14	.	TRBJ2-7	TRBV5-1	once	TGCGCCAGCAGCTTTGACAGGCCTAGGTACGAGCAGTACTTC	CASSFDRPRYEQYF
15	TRBD2	TRBJ2-2	TRBV18	many	TGTGCCAGCTCGCAAGCGGGGGGCAACACCGGGGAGCTGTTTTTT	CASSQAGGNTGELFF
17	TRBD2	TRBJ2-6	TRBV6-4	once	TGTGCCAGCAGTGGCGCGGCGGGGGATGCTGGGGCCAACGTCCTGACTTTC	CASSGAAGDAGANVLTF
15	TRBD2	TRBJ2-5	TRBV9	few	TGTGCCAGCAGCGTAGGGACTAGCGGACAAGAGACCCAGTACTTC	CASSVGTSGQETQYF
15	.	TRBJ1-2	TRBV7-8	.	TGTGCCAGCAGCTTAGAACCCAGGGGTGACTATGGCTACACCTTC	CASSLEPRGDYGYTF
15	TRBD1	TRBJ1-1	TRBV4-2	.	TGTGCCAGCAGCCAAGAAGGGGGCAGACTGGTGGGCGCTTTCTTT	CASSQEGGRLVGAFF
15	TRBD1	TRBJ1-6	TRBV27	.	TGTGCCAGCAGTTTAGACAGGGCGATTAATTCACCCCTCCACTTT	CASSLDRAINSPLHF
11	.	TRBJ2-7	TRBV24-1	.	TGTGCCACCAGCCTAGAATCCGAGCAGTACTTC	CATSLESEQYF
14	TRBD1	TRBJ2-3	TRBV20-1	.	TGCAGTGCTAGTACAGGGGGTGCCACAGATACGCAGTATTTT	CSASTGGATDTQYF
14	TRBD2	TRBJ2-1	TRBV19	.	TGTGCCAGTAGTGAGCGGGGGTTTTACAATGAGCAGTTCTTC	CASSERGFYNEQFF
18	TRBD2	TRBJ2-3	TRBV6-2/TRBV6-3	.	TGTGCCAGCAGTTACAGCGGGACTAGCGGGGGGGCTTGGAATACGCAGTATTTT	CASSYSGTSGGAWNTQYF
12	.	TRBJ2-5	TRBV18	.	TGTGCCAGCTCCCCAGAGCAAGAGACCCAGTACTTC	CASSPEQETQYF
16	.	TRBJ1-2	TRBV11-3	.	TGTGCCAGCAGCTCAGACGTGAAAGGGGCTAACTATGGCTACACCTTC	CASSSDVKGANYGYTF
16	TRBD2	TRBJ2-5	TRBV7-8	.	TGTGCCAGCAGCTTAGCTGGGCTAGCGGGGGGAGAGACCCAGTACTTC	CASSLAGLAGGETQYF
14	.	TRBJ2-7	TRBV10-1	.	TGCGCCAGCAGTGCACAGGCGGAAATCTACGAGCAGTACTTC	CASSAQAEIYEQYF
14	.	TRBJ1-3	TRBV5-1	.	TGCGCCAGCACCCCAGGGGCGAGAGGAAACACCATATATTTT	CASTPGARGNTIYF
14	.	TRBJ1-5	TRBV7-8	.	TGTGCCAGCAGCTTAGACGTCGGGGATCAGCCCCAGCATTTT	CASSLDVGDQPQHF
15	TRBD2	TRBJ2-1	TRBV15	.	TGTGCCACCAGGGACGGACTAGGCCCCTACAATGAGCAGTTCTTC	CATRDGLGPYNEQFF
15	TRBD2	TRBJ2-7	TRBV30	.	TGTGCCTGGAGTGCCGGGACTAGCGGAATCTACGAGCAGTACTTC	CAWSAGTSGIYEQYF
14	.	TRBJ1-1	TRBV5-1	few	TGCGCCAGCAGCTTCGGGACACTGAACACTGAAGCTTTCTTT	CASSFGTLNTEAFF
13	.	TRBJ2-5	TRBV19	.	TGTGCCAGTAGTACCGGATTGCGGGAGACCCAGTACTTC	CASSTGLRETQYF
15	.	TRBJ1-1	TRBV5-1	.	TGCGCCAGCAGCTTGGGAACGGGGTTTGGTGCTGAAGCTTTCTTT	CASSLGTGFGAEAFF
18	TRBD2	TRBJ2-2	TRBV4-2	.	TGTGCCAGCAGCCAAGATATCGGGGGGGGACTAGGCACCGGGGAGCTGTTTTTT	CASSQDIGGGLGTGELFF
14	TRBD1	TRBJ1-4	TRBV5-6	.	TGTGCCAGCAGCAAACAGGGGTTCGATGAAAAACTGTTTTTT	CASSKQGFDEKLFF
14	TRBD1	TRBJ2-3	TRBV7-7	.	TGTGCCAGCAGCTTGGGGACAGGGTCAGATACGCAGTATTTT	CASSLGTGSDTQYF
12	.	TRBJ2-1	TRBV6-5	.	TGTGCCAGCAGTTTCGGTGACAATGAGCAGTTCTTC	CASSFGDNEQFF
15	TRBD2	TRBJ2-1	TRBV3-1/TRBV3-2	.	TGTGCCAGCAGCCAGATAGCGGGGGGCCTCAATGAGCAGTTCTTC	CASSQIAGGLNEQFF
14	.	TRBJ1-6	TRBV27	once	TGTGCCAGCAGTGACAGCTCCTATAATTCACCCCTCCACTTT	CASSDSSYNSPLHF
18	TRBD2	TRBJ2-1	TRBV5-6	.	TGTGCCAGCAGCCGGCGGGTTGGGGGACTAGCGGTATACAATGAGCAGTTCTTC	CASSRRVGGLAVYNEQFF
15	.	TRBJ1-2	TRBV7-9	.	TGTGCCAGCAGCATAGGACAGAGAGAAGTAGGGGGCTACACCTTC	CASSIGQREVGGYTF
16	.	TRBJ1-1	TRBV7-2	few	TGTGCCAGCAGCCCCCCTGGCGGCAGAAGGAACACTGAAGCTTTCTTT	CASSPPGGRRNTEAFF